This T cell receptor beta chain was sequenced during a study of patients and donors after allogeneic stem cell transplantation. TCRdb independently ran MiXCR on the RT-PCR reads; one entry per CDR3 protein. The data hold some 11,000 distinct CDR3 sequences, with roughly a quarter observed a single time. The J segment lost 0 bases and the V segment lost 0 bases, leaving 5 bases of the junction unmatched. Germline CDR1 is SEHNR and CDR2 is FQNEAQ (reference sequence). The CDR3 is 17 residues long. The TCR originated in a human donor who was either an allogeneic HSCT recipient or a stem cell or donor lymphocyte infusion donor (not recorded which). It is not recorded whose cells these are; they may come from a transplant donor. Sequenced input: blood, either unsorted or a sorted T cell fraction (not recorded which). This chain connects TRBV7-9 to TRBJ2-3, with 8 bases aligning to TRBD2. CDR3 region: CASSLAGRTSSTDTQYF. CDR3 nucleotides: TGTGCCAGCAGCTTAGCAGGGAGGACTAGCAGCACAGATACGCAGTATTTT.